This T cell receptor beta chain stems from a study of T cell repertoires in breast cancer (TCRdb year 2016). In the study overall: Samples profiled in the study came from tumors, lymph nodes and peripheral blood lymphocytes of breast cancer patients, along with peripheral blood from healthy control donors. Most of the roughly 22 patient tumors analyzed for shared TCRs were ER+/PR+. Controls included nine healthy donors of an age range similar to the patients. On average, approximately 500,000 sequences per sample and roughly 9.8 reads per input cell were obtained by sequencing. Tumors and tumor-involved lymph nodes were minced, digested with Liberase and DNase, and then passed through 70-um and 40-um filters. Because breast cancer has a low mutational burden and rarely has common mutations, the study reasoned that TCRs shared between breast cancer patients would target shared antigens. Tumor-free lymph nodes were processed with no enzymatic digestion, and blood samples were separated using Ficoll. Paper-wide results and their limitations: Roughly 18 TCR pairs were shared across seven or more patient tumors and rarely found in control blood, suggesting possible tumor specificity. Emulsion RT-PCR was regarded as qualitative rather than quantitative, because clone recovery was skewed by transcript abundance and primer differences. Discarding singleton TCRs and sampling only part of each tumor may have missed genuine antitumor clones. Shared TCRs were encoded by various nucleotide sequences, which suggests selection and expansion based on antigen. Shared TCRs showed TRBV7 predominance, possibly reflecting tumor recognition or mispriming bias from eight TRBV7 primers. Tumor-involved sentinel lymph nodes shared about fourfold more TCRs with matched tumor repertoires than tumor-free nodes (approximately 8% versus 2%).

Libraries were built with emulsion pairing. Unpaired genes were suppressed in a second nested PCR with blocking oligos, after which Illumina adaptors and barcodes were added in a third nested PCR. Each emulsion RT-PCR master mix held roughly 5,000-260,000 T cells and included C-region, Stepout and V-region primers. The emulsions were generated using the Micellula Emulsion and Purification Kit, and the RT-PCR was run with Qiagen OneStep RT-PCR reagents. Pooled libraries were sequenced on an Illumina MiSeq with paired-end 2 x 250 reads. The study's own analysis went as follows. Read pairs were joined in Galaxy and clipped at the engineered overlap into separate alpha and beta files; unclipped reads were discarded. Alpha-beta pairs were assigned with CompleteTCR, a MiTCR-based pipeline that links chains sharing read cluster identifiers using an R script. TCR sequences that were observed only once, about 1-3.1% of the total, were removed as potential sequencing errors. Using fastp trimming at Q25 and MiXCR clonotype assembly, TCRdb reanalyzed the public sequencing data and kept in-frame beta chains. When rows share a CDR3 protein, they turn into one entry using the most common DNA and genes. Here the V and J calls rest on TCRdb's processing, not on the authors' analysis. This sample has tens of thousands of distinct CDR3 sequences in its table, and 45% to 50% of those were observed once. The ten largest clones capture around 59% of the sample.

The germline V gene specifies SGHTA as CDR1 and FQGNSA as CDR2. The V and J ends are trimmed by 7 bases and 6 bases, leaving 15 bases between them. Spanning cysteine to phenylalanine, the CDR3 consists of 13 amino acids. The sequence is cut down to CDR3 DNA, 39 bases in frame from base 1. The sample holds a few counts of this clonotype. Its antigen is unknown. No qualities accompany the bases; no much larger clone lies one base away. The study used an expanded emulsion RT-PCR method with primers for all TCR V genes to analyze paired alpha-beta TCRs of CD8+ T cells. Before emulsion RT-PCR, CD8+ T cells were isolated with a CD8 positive selection kit and incubated overnight in about 9.8 IU/mL IL-2.

The TCR originated in a pool of human donors with breast cancer or a healthy control (not recorded which). Sequenced sample: CD8+ T cells. Recombination connected TRBV7-2 to TRBJ1-2, with no confidently assigned D gene. The CDR3 in this case is CASTQYSTDGYTF. The DNA sequence reads TGTGCCAGCACCCAATATTCGACGGATGGCTACACCTTC. The variable domain in full, with residues beyond the CDR3 obtained from the reference TRBV7-2 and TRBJ1-2 genes, is GAGVSQSPSNKVTEKGKDVELRCDPISGHTALYWYRQSLGQGLEFLIYFQGNSAPDKSGLPSDRFSAERTGGSVSTLTIQRTQQEDSAVYLCASTQYSTDGYTFGSGTRLTVV.